These 24 T cell receptor beta chains were sequenced from one sample in a study of T cells in narcolepsy. Profiled with immunoSEQ multiplex PCR; TCRdb holds only in-frame clones, not every one. This sample carries tens of thousands of clones, over 80% of them seen once, and the ten largest clones take about 1.5%. Specimen: memory (CD45RA-) CD4+ T cells from blood. The receptor set was obtained from a human donor in good health.

J is TRBJ2-5 and V is TRBV29-1, with D possibly called TRBD1 or TRBD2 (5 bases each). This CDR3 spans 12 amino acids. CDR1 is SQVTM, CDR2 ANQGSEA, per germline. Trimming took off 7 bases at V and 5 bases at J, with 14 bases between the two ends. The CDR3 DNA follows: TGCAGCGCTACGATTGAGGGGGAGACCCAGTACTTC. It is translated as CSATIEGETQYF. The variable domain in full, completed from reference TRBV29-1 and TRBJ2-5, reads SAVISQKPSRDICQRGTSLTIQCQVDSQVTMMFWYRQQPGQSLTLIATANQGSEATYESGFVIDKFPISRPNLTFSTLTVSNMSPEDSSIYLCSATIEGETQYFGPGTRLLVL.

The rearrangement joins TRBV5-5 to TRBJ1-1; D not resolved. Germline CDR1 and CDR2: SGHKS and YYEKEE (reference sequence). CDR3 size: 13 residues. Trimming pared 0 bases from V and 6 bases from J, leaving 9 bases between. CDR3 coding DNA: TGTGCCAGCAGCTTGGTCGGCAGCCCTGAAGCTTTCTTT. This codes for CASSLVGSPEAFF.

The J gene is TRBJ1-3, the V gene TRBV19, with D uncertain. Trimming removed 0 bases at V and 2 bases at J, with 14 bases between. CDR1 and CDR2 (germline): LNHDA, SQIVND (reference sequence). The CDR3 is 17 amino acids. The CDR3 nucleotides read TGTGCCAGTAGTATAGATCGAGGCGGAAGGGCTGGAAACACCATATATTTT. As protein: CASSIDRGGRAGNTIYF.

This clone was observed a few times. The V gene is TRBV7-6, the J gene TRBJ1-2; TRBD1 is a possible D gene (6 bases). The CDR3 spans 13 residues. The V gene lost 8 bases and the J gene lost 6 bases, with 16 bases spanning the gap. Germline CDR1 SGHVS, CDR2 FNYEAQ. CDR3 in DNA: TGTGCCAGCGCTCCAGGGGTGGGGGATGGCTACACCTTC. Translation: CASAPGVGDGYTF.

The V and J genes are TRBV2 and TRBJ1-5, with 7 bases identical to TRBD1. The CDR3 length is 13 residues. Germline values: CDR1 SNHLY, CDR2 FYNNEI. Unmatched junction bases numbered 3, after V lost 6 bases and J lost 4 bases. CDR3 amino acids: CASSPTGNQPQHF. The CDR3 DNA sequence: TGTGCCAGCAGCCCGACAGGGAATCAGCCCCAGCATTTT. The variable domain in full, with the rest retrieved from reference TRBV2 and TRBJ1-5, is EPEVTQTPSHQVTQMGQEVILRCVPISNHLYFYWYRQILGQKVEFLVSFYNNEISEKSEIFDDQFSVERPDGSNFTLKIRSTKLEDSAMYFCASSPTGNQPQHFGDGTRLSIL.

The chain has TRBV6-1 and TRBJ1-5, with TRBD1 matching over 11 bases. Germline CDR1 and CDR2: MNHNS and SASEGT. This CDR3 is built from 15 residues. Unmatched junction bases numbered 4, after V lost 5 bases and J lost 4 bases. CDR3 amino acids: CASSSWDRGNQPQHF. The CDR3 DNA reads as TGTGCCAGCAGTAGCTGGGACAGGGGGAATCAGCCCCAGCATTTT.

The rearrangement links TRBV5-6 to TRBJ2-3, with a possible D match to TRBD1 (5 bases). Germline CDR1 is SGHDT and CDR2 is YYEEEE. The CDR3 consists of 16 residues. Deletions cut 0 bases from V and 0 bases from J, with 11 bases between. CDR3 loop: CASSLVDSRSTDTQYF. CDR3 nucleotide sequence: TGTGCCAGCAGCTTGGTCGACAGCCGTAGCACAGATACGCAGTATTTT.

This clone was seen just once. This sequence joins TRBV6-5 and TRBJ1-2; D perhaps matches TRBD1 (5 bases). CDR1 and CDR2 (germline): MNHEY, SVGAGI. The CDR3 extends over 15 amino acids. The V end was cut by 5 bases, the J end by 0 bases, with 13 bases between. CDR3 protein: CASSRPTGANYGYTF. The CDR3 coding sequence is TGTGCCAGCAGTCGACCGACGGGGGCTAACTATGGCTACACCTTC.

This chain joins TRBV18 and TRBJ2-5; TRBD2 aligns across 7 bases. The CDR3 consists of 14 residues. V dropped 5 bases and J dropped 3; count of bases not matched to a gene: 6. Germline CDR1 is KGHSH and CDR2 is LQKENI. CDR3 in amino acids: CASSKTGTKETQYF. The DNA of the CDR3 is TGTGCCAGCTCAAAGACCGGGACTAAAGAGACCCAGTACTTC.

This clone was seen once. The chain carries TRBV18 and TRBJ2-7; 8 bases fit TRBD2. CDR1 and CDR2 from the germline V gene are KGHSH and LQKENI. The CDR3 sequence is 14 residues long. V trimming: 2 bases; J trimming: 3 bases; junction bases outside the gene matches: 3. This CDR3 reads CASSPSGLVYEQYF. CDR3 in DNA: TGTGCCAGCTCACCATCGGGACTAGTCTACGAGCAGTACTTC.

In nucleotides, the CDR3 is TGTGCCAGCAGCCCTACCGGGACAGCCGATAACTATGGCTACACCTTC. Amino acid sequence: CASSPTGTADNYGYTF. The chain carries TRBV5-6 and TRBJ1-2; 7 nucleotides line up with TRBD1. This CDR3 spans 16 amino acids. After removal of 4 bases from V and 1 base from J, the junction contained 10 bases not matched to a gene. Germline CDR1 is SGHDT and CDR2 is YYEEEE.

The chain is built from TRBV30 and TRBJ1-2; no definite D call. CDR1 and CDR2 from the germline V gene are GTSNPN and SVGIG (reference sequence). The CDR3 runs to 12 residues. Between the trimmed V and J ends, which lost 8 bases and 4 bases, there was a span of 14 bases. DNA for the CDR3: TGTGCCCTCCAGCGGGGTAGCTATGGCTACACCTTC. Its translation: CALQRGSYGYTF. Drawing the rest from reference TRBV30 and TRBJ1-2, the complete variable domain is SQTIHQWPATLVQPVGSPLSLECTVEGTSNPNLYWYRQAAGRGLQLLFYSVGIGQISSEVPQNLSASRPQDRQFILSSKKLLLSDSGFYLCALQRGSYGYTFGSGTRLTVV.

This rearrangement joins TRBV15 to TRBJ1-5; a possible D gene is TRBD1 (6 bases). Germline CDR1 LNHNV, CDR2 YYDKDF (reference sequence). The V gene lost 1 base and the J gene lost 1 base, with 8 bases spanning the gap. This CDR3 has 15 residues. Here the CDR3 reads CATSRADRSNQPQHF. CDR3 nucleotide sequence: TGTGCCACCAGCAGAGCCGACAGGAGCAATCAGCCCCAGCATTTT.

The gene calls are TRBV4-2 and TRBJ2-7, with D tentatively TRBD1 (6 bases). CDR3 length: 14 residues. Germline assignment: CDR1 LGHNA and CDR2 YNFKEQ. Trimming left V 4 bases short and J 4 bases short, with 14 bases between. CDR3 region: CASSRSGQIYEQYF. CDR3 DNA: TGTGCCAGCAGCCGCAGCGGACAGATATACGAGCAGTACTTC.

The rearrangement links TRBV9 to TRBJ2-1; 14 bases agree with TRBD2. The CDR3 consists of 19 residues. Germline V gene data show CDR1 as SGDLS and CDR2 as YYNGEE. The trim removed 3 bases at V and 0 bases at J, leaving 8 bases unmatched. CDR3 amino acids: CASSEGLAGGYSSYNEQFF. DNA of the CDR3: TGTGCCAGCAGCGAAGGACTAGCGGGGGGATACAGCTCCTACAATGAGCAGTTCTTC.

V gene TRBV5-1 combines with J gene TRBJ1-3, with 8 bases aligning to TRBD1. V lost 0 bases to trimming and J lost 4 bases; unmatched junction nucleotides: 3. The CDR3 is 15 residues long. The V gene's germline CDR1 is SGHRS and CDR2 YFSETQ. In DNA form, the CDR3 reads TGCGCCAGCAGCTTGGACAGGGGGGCCGGAAACACCATATATTTT. Its translation is CASSLDRGAGNTIYF.

CDR3 sequence reads: CASSLRFQGYGYTF. The CDR3 nucleotides are TGTGCCAGCAGCTTGAGGTTTCAGGGGTATGGCTACACCTTC. The chain is built from TRBV5-6 and TRBJ1-2; D is possibly TRBD1 (6 bases). Trimming removed 1 base at V and 5 bases at J, with 12 bases between. The CDR3 has 14 amino acids. Germline V gene sequence: CDR1 SGHDT, CDR2 YYEEEE.

This chain links TRBV15 with TRBJ1-6; D is perhaps TRBD1 (6 bases). This CDR3 has 15 amino acids. The germline V and J ends were trimmed by 3 bases and 2 bases, with 8 bases remaining between them. Germline V CDR1 and CDR2: LNHNV, YYDKDF (reference sequence). As DNA, the CDR3 is TGTGCCACCAGCAGCAGGGGTACCTATAATTCACCCCTCCACTTT. Translation gives CATSSRGTYNSPLHF.

The chain combines TRBV23-1 with TRBJ1-1, with a weak D call TRBD1 (6 bases). TRBV23-1 is designated an ORF whose function remains uncertain. The CDR3 has 15 residues. V lost 2 bases to trimming and J lost 8 bases, with 18 bases between them. The CDR3 region is CASSQLGRGHLEAFF. The CDR3 DNA reads TGCGCCAGCAGTCAACTCGGACGGGGACACCTCGAAGCTTTCTTT.

The rearrangement links TRBV2 to TRBJ1-5; possible D gene TRBD1, 6 bases. CDR3 length: 12 residues. The germline V gene encodes CDR1 SNHLY and CDR2 FYNNEI. V lost 6 bases to trimming and J lost 11 bases, with 14 bases between them. CDR3 region: CASSGDTETQHF. The CDR3 DNA sequence: TGTGCCAGCAGCGGGGACACCGAAACCCAGCATTTT.

The rearrangement joins TRBV9 to TRBJ2-1; unclear D gene. V was cut by 0 bases and J by 8 bases, with 12 bases left in between. The CDR3 consists of 14 residues. Germline V gene data show CDR1 as SGDLS and CDR2 as YYNGEE. The CDR3 DNA reads TGTGCCAGCAGCGTAGAGAGGTTCACGGATGAGCAGTTCTTC. Its translation: CASSVERFTDEQFF.

The J gene is TRBJ1-4, the V gene TRBV7-2; D might be TRBD1 (6 bases). The germline V and J ends were trimmed by 5 bases and 8 bases, with 18 bases remaining between them. The germline V gene has CDR1 SGHTA and CDR2 FQGNSA. The CDR3 runs 15 residues. The CDR3: CASSPSWQGYEKLFF. The CDR3 DNA sequence: TGTGCCAGCAGCCCTAGCTGGCAGGGGTACGAAAAACTGTTTTTT.

The CDR3, as DNA: TGTGCCAGCAGCCCCACACCCAAAGGACCTATGAACACTGAAGCTTTCTTT. Translating gives CASSPTPKGPMNTEAFF. The chain joins TRBV7-3 to TRBJ1-1; unclear D gene. V gave up 5 bases and J gave up 0 bases, with 19 bases separating them. The CDR3 runs 17 residues. The germline V gene encodes CDR1 SGHTA and CDR2 FQGTGA.

The chain employs TRBV25-1 and TRBJ2-5; 7 bases map to TRBD1. This CDR3 comprises 15 residues. The germline V gene has CDR1 MGHDK and CDR2 SYGVNS. J lost 2 bases, V lost 4 bases, and 7 bases had no gene match. The CDR3 nucleotides are TGTGCCAGCAGTGGGTCCGGGACAGCACAAGAGACCCAGTACTTC. Protein product: CASSGSGTAQETQYF.